One TCR beta chain is described in this entry. Its target is not known. The Oncomine TCR Beta short-read assay sequenced DNA from cultured CD4+ T cells. In TCRdb, the PCR reads were re-called with MiXCR into one record per CDR3 protein. The sample includes fewer than 15,000 distinct CDR3 sequences, 56% seen only once; the top ten take approximately 12%. V lost 5 bases and J 2 bases, leaving 10 bases between the germline ends. Germline CDR1 is MDHEN and CDR2 is SYDVKM. CDR3 length: 14 residues. This entry belongs to a study of vaccination and CD4 T cells after COVID-19. Treatment noted: approximately nine-day PBMC culture with coronavirus spike peptide pools or control peptides (ViraFEST assay).

The sequence came from a human donor who had recovered from COVID-19. The sequencing sample was made of CD4+ T cells from blood, cultured in vitro. The chain recombines TRBV28 with TRBJ1-3; D possibly corresponds to TRBD1 (5 bases). This CDR3 is CASSPRGTGNTIYF. DNA of the CDR3: TGTGCCAGCAGTCCCCGGGGGACTGGAAACACCATATATTTT.